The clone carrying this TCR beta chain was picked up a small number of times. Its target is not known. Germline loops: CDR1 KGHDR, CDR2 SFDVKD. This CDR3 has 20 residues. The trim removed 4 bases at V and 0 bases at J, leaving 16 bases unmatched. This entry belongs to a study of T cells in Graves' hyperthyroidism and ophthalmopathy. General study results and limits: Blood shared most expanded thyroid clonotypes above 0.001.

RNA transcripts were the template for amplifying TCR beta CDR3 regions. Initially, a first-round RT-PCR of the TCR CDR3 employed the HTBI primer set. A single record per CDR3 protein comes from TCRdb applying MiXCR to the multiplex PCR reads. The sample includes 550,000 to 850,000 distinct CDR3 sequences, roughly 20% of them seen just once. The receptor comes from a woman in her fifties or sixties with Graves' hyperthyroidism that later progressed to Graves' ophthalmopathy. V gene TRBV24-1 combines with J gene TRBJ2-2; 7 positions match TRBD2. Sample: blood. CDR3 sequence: CATSDPSGVRDYANTGELFF. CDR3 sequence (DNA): TGTGCCACCAGTGACCCTTCAGGAGTCAGGGACTACGCGAACACCGGGGAGCTGTTTTTT.